The present TCR beta chain was sequenced within a study of memory CD4+ T cells and cytomegalovirus serostatus. In the study overall: Of the healthy Belgian adults, several were CMV seropositive and about 24 seronegative. Study observations and caveats: Median bootstrapped AUC for CMV status was roughly 0.95 originally, 0.9 to 0.93 US-trained. Of about 150 reported CMV TCRbeta sequences, roughly 67 were found in memory CD4+ repertoires.

Single viable CD3+CD4+CD8-CD45RO+ cells were sorted as the memory CD4+ T cells. In the source study's methods: Out-of-frame sequences were removed, leaving about 2,300,000 distinct TCRbeta sequences. The assay was immunoSEQ multiplex PCR, and TCRdb's table has in-frame clones only and misses some. The V and J calls and clone size were taken over from that table, and D and trimming were inferred from the DNA. The table shows 35,000 to 45,000 clones, with over 60% occurring only once. A few counts support this clone. What it recognizes is unknown. The germline V gene has CDR1 WSHSY and CDR2 SAAADI. This CDR3 spans 13 amino acids. Trimming shortened V by 3 bases and J by 5 bases, and 5 bases separated the two germline ends.

The sequenced sample consisted of memory CD4+ T cells from blood. This chain uses TRBV10-2 with TRBJ1-6; D remains ambiguous. The receptor was isolated from an adult in good health and CMV-seronegative. The CDR3 nucleotides read TGCGCCAGCAGTGATCGTCATAATTCACCCCTCCACTTT. Translation gives CASSDRHNSPLHF.